Given below is one T cell receptor (beta chain) in context. The protocol was immunoSEQ multiplex PCR, while the TCRdb copy is restricted to in-frame clones and leaves out a portion. The table records a few thousand clones, 60% to 80% of them present only once. The tumor samples were collected prior to definitive surgery or chemotherapy. CDR3 length equals 12 residues. The V end was cut by 6 bases, the J end by 13 bases, with 19 bases between. From germline, CDR1 is SQVTM and CDR2 ANQGSEA. The entry originates in a study of high-grade serous ovarian cancer treatment subgroups. The chain couples TRBV29-1 to TRBJ2-1, with D perhaps given as TRBD1 or TRBD2 (5 bases each). The source is a human donor with high-grade serous ovarian cancer. Sequencing used tumor tissue. The CDR3 here is CSVGGQGINQFF. CDR3 DNA sequence: TGCAGCGTCGGAGGTCAGGGAATTAATCAGTTCTTC.